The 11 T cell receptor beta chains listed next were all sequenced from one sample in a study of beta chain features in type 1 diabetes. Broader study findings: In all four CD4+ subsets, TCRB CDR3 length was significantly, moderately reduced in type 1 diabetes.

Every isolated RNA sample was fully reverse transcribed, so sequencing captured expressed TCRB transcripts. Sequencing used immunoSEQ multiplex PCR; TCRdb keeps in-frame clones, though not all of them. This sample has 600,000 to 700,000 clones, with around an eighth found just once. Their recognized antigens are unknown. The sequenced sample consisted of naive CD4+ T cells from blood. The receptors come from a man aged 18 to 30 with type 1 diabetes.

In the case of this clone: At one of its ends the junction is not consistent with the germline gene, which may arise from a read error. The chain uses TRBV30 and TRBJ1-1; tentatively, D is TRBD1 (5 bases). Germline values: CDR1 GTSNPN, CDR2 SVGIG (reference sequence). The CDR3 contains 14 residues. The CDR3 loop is CAWNQGTRNAEAFF. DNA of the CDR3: TGTGCCTGGAATCAGGGAACTCGGAACGCTGAAGCTTTCTTT.

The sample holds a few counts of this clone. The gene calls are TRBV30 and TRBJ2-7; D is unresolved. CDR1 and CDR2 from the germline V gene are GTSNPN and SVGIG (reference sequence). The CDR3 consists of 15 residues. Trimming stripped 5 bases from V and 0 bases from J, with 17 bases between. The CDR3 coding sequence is TGTGCCTGGGGCCCCCGGCAGGCTATCTCCTACGAGCAGTACTTC. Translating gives CAWGPRQAISYEQYF.

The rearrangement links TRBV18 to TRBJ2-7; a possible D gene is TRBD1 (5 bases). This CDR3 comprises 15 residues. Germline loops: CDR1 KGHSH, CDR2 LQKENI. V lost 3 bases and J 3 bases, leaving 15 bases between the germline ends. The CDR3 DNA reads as TGTGCCAGCTCACCTTCCCCAGGCAGGGACTACGAGCAGTACTTC. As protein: CASSPSPGRDYEQYF.

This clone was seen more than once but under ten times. Here the CDR3 DNA reads TGTGCCAGCAGTTACTCTCCAGGGAGCACCTATGGCTACACCTTC. Its protein is CASSYSPGSTYGYTF. The V call is TRBV6-5, the J call TRBJ1-2, with a tentative D call TRBD1 (5 bases). The CDR3 contains 15 residues. Trimming stripped 0 bases from V and 4 bases from J, with 12 bases between. Germline V gene data show CDR1 as MNHEY and CDR2 as SVGAGI.

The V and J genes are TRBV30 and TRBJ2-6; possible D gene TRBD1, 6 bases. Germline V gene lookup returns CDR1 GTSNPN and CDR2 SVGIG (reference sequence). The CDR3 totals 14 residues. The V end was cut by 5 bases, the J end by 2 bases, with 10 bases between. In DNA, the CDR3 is TGTGCCTGGGAGACAGGAACTGGGGCCAACGTCCTGACTTTC. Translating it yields CAWETGTGANVLTF.

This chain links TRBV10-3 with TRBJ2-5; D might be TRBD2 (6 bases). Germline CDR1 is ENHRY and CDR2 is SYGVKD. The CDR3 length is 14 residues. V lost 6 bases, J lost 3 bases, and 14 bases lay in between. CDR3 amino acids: CAIRSRLDKETQYF. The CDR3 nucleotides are TGTGCCATCAGGTCGAGACTAGATAAAGAGACCCAGTACTTC.

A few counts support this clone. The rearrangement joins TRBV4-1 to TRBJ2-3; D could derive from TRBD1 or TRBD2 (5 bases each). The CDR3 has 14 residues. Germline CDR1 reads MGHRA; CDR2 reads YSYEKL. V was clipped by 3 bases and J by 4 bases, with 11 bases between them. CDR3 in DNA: TGCGCCAGCAGCCAGGTGGGGGTCCCAGATACGCAGTATTTT. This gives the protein CASSQVGVPDTQYF.

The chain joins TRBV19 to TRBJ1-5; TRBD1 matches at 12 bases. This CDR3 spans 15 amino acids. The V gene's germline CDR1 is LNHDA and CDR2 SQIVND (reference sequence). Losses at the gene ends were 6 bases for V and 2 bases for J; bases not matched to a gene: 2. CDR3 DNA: TGTGCCAGTAGCGGGACAGGGGGCGGCAATCAGCCCCAGCATTTT. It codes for CASSGTGGGNQPQHF.

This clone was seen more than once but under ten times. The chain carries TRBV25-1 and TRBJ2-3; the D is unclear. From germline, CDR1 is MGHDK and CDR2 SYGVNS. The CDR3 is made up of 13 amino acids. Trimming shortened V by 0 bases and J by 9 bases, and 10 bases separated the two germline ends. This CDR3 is CASSEYRYPTQYF. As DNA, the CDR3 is TGTGCCAGCAGTGAATATCGGTACCCGACGCAGTATTTT.

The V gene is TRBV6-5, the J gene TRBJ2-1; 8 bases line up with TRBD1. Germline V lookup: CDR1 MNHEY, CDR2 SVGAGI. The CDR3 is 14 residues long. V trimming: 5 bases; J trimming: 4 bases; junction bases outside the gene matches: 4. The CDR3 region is CASSDGQGYNEQFF. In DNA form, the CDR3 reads TGTGCCAGCAGTGATGGACAGGGTTACAATGAGCAGTTCTTC.

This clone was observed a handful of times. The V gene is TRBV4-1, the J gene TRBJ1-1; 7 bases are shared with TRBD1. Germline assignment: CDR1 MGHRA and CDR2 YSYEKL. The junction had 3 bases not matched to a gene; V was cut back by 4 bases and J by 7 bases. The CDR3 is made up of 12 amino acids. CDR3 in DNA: TGCGCCAGCAGCCCCACAGGGGTTGAAGCTTTCTTT. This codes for CASSPTGVEAFF.